Each of the 4 T cell receptor beta chains below was sequenced from the same sample in a study of cytomegalovirus exposure and HLA in healthy donors. Generated by immunoSEQ multiplex PCR, the TCRdb table keeps only in-frame clones and is missing some. The sample records about 330,000 clones, 80% to 90% being singletons. The source material was PBMCs. These receptors all stem from a woman in her late teens or twenties in good health and CMV-seronegative.

This clone was detected only once. Other DNA variants within this sample encode the same CDR3. The genes are TRBV6-5 and TRBJ1-5; D is unclear. CDR1 MNHEY and CDR2 SVGAGI come from the germline V gene. The V end lost 0 bases, the J end lost 4 bases, and 7 bases lay between the germline ends. The CDR3 sequence is 14 residues long. The CDR3 DNA follows: TGTGCCAGCAGTTACTCAGCCGGGAATCAGCCCCAGCATTTT. Translated, it gives CASSYSAGNQPQHF.

The chain employs TRBV4-3 and TRBJ2-5; D unclear. There are 15 residues in the CDR3. V lost 2 bases and J 5 bases, leaving 15 bases between the germline ends. Looked up from germline, CDR1 is LGHNA and CDR2 is YSLEER. This chain's CDR3 is CASSQTASRPETQYF. Written as DNA, the CDR3 is TGCGCCAGCAGCCAAACGGCCTCGAGGCCTGAGACCCAGTACTTC.

This clone was observed a handful of times. This chain uses TRBV2 with TRBJ1-1; the D is unclear. The CDR3 contains 14 residues. Trimming took off 8 bases at V and 5 bases at J, with 18 bases between the two ends. Germline assignment: CDR1 SNHLY and CDR2 FYNNEI. The CDR3 loop is CASLLIRRETEAFF. In DNA form, the CDR3 reads TGTGCCAGCCTACTGATACGCCGTGAGACTGAAGCTTTCTTT.

The rearrangement uses TRBV5-1 and TRBJ2-6; perhaps TRBD2 as D (5 bases). V dropped 0 bases and J dropped 0 bases, with 13 bases sitting between them. Germline CDR1 reads SGHRS; CDR2 reads YFSETQ. The CDR3 consists of 18 residues. Written as DNA, the CDR3 is TGCGCCAGCAGCTTGGACCCTCGGGGAGCCTCTGGGGCCAACGTCCTGACTTTC. Encoded protein: CASSLDPRGASGANVLTF.